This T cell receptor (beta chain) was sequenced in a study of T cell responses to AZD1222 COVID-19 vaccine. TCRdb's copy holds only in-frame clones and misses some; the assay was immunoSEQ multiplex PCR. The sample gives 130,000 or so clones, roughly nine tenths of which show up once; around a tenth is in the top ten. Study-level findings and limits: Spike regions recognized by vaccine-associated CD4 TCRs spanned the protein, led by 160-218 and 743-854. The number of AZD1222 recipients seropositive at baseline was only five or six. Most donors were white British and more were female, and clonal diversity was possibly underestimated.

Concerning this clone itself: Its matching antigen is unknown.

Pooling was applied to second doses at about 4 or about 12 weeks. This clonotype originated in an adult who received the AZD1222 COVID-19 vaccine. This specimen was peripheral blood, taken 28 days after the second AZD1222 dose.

Here the CDR3 reads CSASDFTEAFF. Here the CDR3 DNA reads TGCAGTGCTAGTGACTTTACTGAAGCTTTCTTT. The rearrangement joins TRBV20-1 to TRBJ1-1; D unresolved. The V end lost 3 bases, the J end lost 5 bases, and 7 bases lay between the germline ends. The CDR3 consists of 11 residues. Germline CDR1 DFQATT, CDR2 SNEGSKA (reference sequence).